A selection of T cell receptor beta chains follows, all from one sample in a study of CD8+CD57+ T cells in acquired aplastic anemia. One entry per CDR3 protein, called by TCRdb with MiXCR from the reads. Of hundreds of thousands of distinct CDR3 sequences listed, about three fifths are singletons. The sample taken for sequencing was sorted CD4+, CD8+, or CD8+CD57+ T cells (not recorded which) from PBMCs. The receptors stem from a human donor with aplastic anemia. CDR3s include the opening cysteine and the closing phenylalanine or tryptophan. The order of the fields is clone size, D gene, V gene, J gene, CDR3 DNA, CDR3 protein. D genes are given only for firm matches. The size entry is marked missing in some rows and otherwise reads once, few, many or a size class.

clone_size: NA
d_call: NA
v_call: TRBV7-9
j_call: TRBJ1-3
cdr3_nt: TGTGCCAGCAGCTTGGATCCTTTCCCCATCTCTGGAAACACCATATATTTT
cdr3_aa: CASSLDPFPISGNTIYF

clone_size: once
d_call: NA
v_call: TRBV6-5
j_call: TRBJ2-1
cdr3_nt: TGTGCCAGCGCTACGGGGTCCAGCAATGAGCAGTTCTTC
cdr3_aa: CASATGSSNEQFF

clone_size: few
d_call: NA
v_call: TRBV10-3
j_call: TRBJ2-7
cdr3_nt: TGTGCCATCAGTGGTTTTGACAGCTCCTACGAGCAGTACTTC
cdr3_aa: CAISGFDSSYEQYF

clone_size: once
d_call: NA
v_call: TRBV5-4
j_call: TRBJ2-1
cdr3_nt: TGTGCCAGCAGCTTGGGACCGGAAAGTGGCAATGAGCAGTTCTTC
cdr3_aa: CASSLGPESGNEQFF

clone_size: NA
d_call: NA
v_call: TRBV20-1
j_call: TRBJ1-2
cdr3_nt: TGCAGTGCTAGATGGGGGGCGGACTATGGCTACACCTTC
cdr3_aa: CSARWGADYGYTF

clone_size: many
d_call: NA
v_call: TRBV20-1
j_call: TRBJ2-2
cdr3_nt: TGCAGTGCCACGACAGGCAGAAACACCGGGGAGCTGTTTTTT
cdr3_aa: CSATTGRNTGELFF

clone_size: NA
d_call: NA
v_call: TRBV7-9
j_call: TRBJ1-2
cdr3_nt: TGTGCCAGCAGCCGAGTGGCGACAGGACGAGGGGGCTATGGCTACACCTTC
cdr3_aa: CASSRVATGRGGYGYTF

clone_size: NA
d_call: NA
v_call: TRBV2
j_call: TRBJ2-7
cdr3_nt: TGTGCCAGCAGTGAGATAGGGGGACGCGAGCAGTACTTC
cdr3_aa: CASSEIGGREQYF

clone_size: many
d_call: NA
v_call: TRBV4-2
j_call: TRBJ2-3
cdr3_nt: TGTGCCAGCAGCCAAGATGGCCAGAAGCGGTACACAGATACGCAGTATTTT
cdr3_aa: CASSQDGQKRYTDTQYF

clone_size: NA
d_call: NA
v_call: TRBV7-2
j_call: TRBJ2-7
cdr3_nt: TGCGCCAGCAGCCAAGAATCTCGGACAGTCTCCTACGAGCAGTACTTC
cdr3_aa: CASSQESRTVSYEQYF

clone_size: NA
d_call: NA
v_call: TRBV7-2
j_call: TRBJ2-1
cdr3_nt: TGTGCCAGCAGCTTAGAGGGAAGCCTCTCCTACAATGAGCAGTTCTTC
cdr3_aa: CASSLEGSLSYNEQFF

clone_size: many
d_call: TRBD1
v_call: TRBV7-9
j_call: TRBJ1-1
cdr3_nt: TGTGCCAGCAGCCCTCCCGGGACAGGTAACACTGAAGCTTTCTTT
cdr3_aa: CASSPPGTGNTEAFF

clone_size: NA
d_call: TRBD1
v_call: TRBV6-5
j_call: TRBJ1-2
cdr3_nt: TGTGCCAGCAGAGAACAGGGGGCAGATGGCTACACCTTC
cdr3_aa: CASREQGADGYTF

clone_size: NA
d_call: NA
v_call: TRBV7-9
j_call: TRBJ2-2
cdr3_nt: TGTGCCAGCAGCTACGCCGGGTCCTACACCGGGGAGCTGTTTTTT
cdr3_aa: CASSYAGSYTGELFF

clone_size: NA
d_call: NA
v_call: TRBV5-1
j_call: TRBJ2-3
cdr3_nt: TGCGCCAGCAGTTTGGCGCCCTCAGATACGCAGTATTTT
cdr3_aa: CASSLAPSDTQYF

clone_size: NA
d_call: NA
v_call: TRBV20-1
j_call: TRBJ1-3
cdr3_nt: TGCAGTGCTAGAGATAGAGCCGGGGTACCTGGAAACACCATATATTTT
cdr3_aa: CSARDRAGVPGNTIYF

clone_size: few
d_call: TRBD1
v_call: TRBV2
j_call: TRBJ1-2
cdr3_nt: TGTGCCAGCAAACAGGGGACATATGGCTACACCTTC
cdr3_aa: CASKQGTYGYTF

clone_size: many
d_call: TRBD1
v_call: TRBV19
j_call: TRBJ1-2
cdr3_nt: TGTGCCAGTAGGGAAACAGGGGGTCGTGGTAACTATGGCTACACCTTC
cdr3_aa: CASRETGGRGNYGYTF

clone_size: NA
d_call: TRBD2
v_call: TRBV10-3
j_call: TRBJ2-1
cdr3_nt: TGTGCCATCAGTGGGGCTAGCGGGGGGCCCACCTACAATGAGCAGTTCTTC
cdr3_aa: CAISGASGGPTYNEQFF

clone_size: NA
d_call: TRBD2
v_call: TRBV12-3/TRBV12-4
j_call: TRBJ2-1
cdr3_nt: TGTGCCAGCAGCTTCGGGACTAGCGGTGCCTACAATGAGCAGTTCTTC
cdr3_aa: CASSFGTSGAYNEQFF

clone_size: few
d_call: NA
v_call: TRBV7-2
j_call: TRBJ2-5
cdr3_nt: TGTGCCAGCAGCTTAACCCGCGCTCTAACCGAAGAGACCCAGTACTTC
cdr3_aa: CASSLTRALTEETQYF

clone_size: NA
d_call: NA
v_call: TRBV7-9
j_call: TRBJ2-2
cdr3_nt: TGTGCCAGCAGCTTATGGTTTCGAGAGGCGGCCGGGGAGCTGTTTTTT
cdr3_aa: CASSLWFREAAGELFF

clone_size: many
d_call: NA
v_call: TRBV7-9
j_call: TRBJ2-7
cdr3_nt: TGTGCCAGCAGCTTAGATTTTACCGAGCAGTACTTC
cdr3_aa: CASSLDFTEQYF

clone_size: NA
d_call: NA
v_call: TRBV7-8
j_call: TRBJ2-1
cdr3_nt: TGTGCCAGCAGCCTCATTGTGGCCCGCAATGAGCAGTTCTTC
cdr3_aa: CASSLIVARNEQFF

clone_size: few
d_call: TRBD1
v_call: TRBV5-1
j_call: TRBJ2-7
cdr3_nt: TGCGCCAGCAGCTTAAGGGGACAGGGGGCCGAGCAGTACTTC
cdr3_aa: CASSLRGQGAEQYF

clone_size: NA
d_call: TRBD1
v_call: TRBV29-1
j_call: TRBJ2-2
cdr3_nt: TGCAGCGTCGCGAGGGGACAGGGGGCCGGGGAGCTGTTTTTT
cdr3_aa: CSVARGQGAGELFF

clone_size: NA
d_call: NA
v_call: TRBV14
j_call: TRBJ2-2
cdr3_nt: TGTGCCAGCAGCCAAGGTCTACGGTGGACCGGGGAGCTGTTTTTT
cdr3_aa: CASSQGLRWTGELFF

clone_size: NA
d_call: NA
v_call: TRBV2
j_call: TRBJ1-5
cdr3_nt: TGTGCCAGCAGTGAAATAGGTCGGGATAGCAATCAGCCCCAGCATTTT
cdr3_aa: CASSEIGRDSNQPQHF

clone_size: NA
d_call: TRBD2
v_call: TRBV5-5
j_call: TRBJ2-7
cdr3_nt: TGTGCCAGCAGCTTAGCGGGAATCACCGGGGAGCAGTACTTC
cdr3_aa: CASSLAGITGEQYF

clone_size: many
d_call: NA
v_call: TRBV6-5
j_call: TRBJ1-4
cdr3_nt: TGTGCCAGCAGTCCCTTGACTGCCGTGCGGCTGTTTTTT
cdr3_aa: CASSPLTAVRLFF

clone_size: NA
d_call: TRBD2
v_call: TRBV2
j_call: TRBJ2-1
cdr3_nt: TGTGCCAGCAGTTACCCCGGGACTAGCCCGCTGGGGCAGTTCTTC
cdr3_aa: CASSYPGTSPLGQFF

clone_size: NA
d_call: TRBD2
v_call: TRBV7-6
j_call: TRBJ2-7
cdr3_nt: TGTGCCAGCAGCTTATGGGGGACTAGCGGGACCCACGAGCAGTACTTC
cdr3_aa: CASSLWGTSGTHEQYF

clone_size: NA
d_call: NA
v_call: TRBV7-9
j_call: TRBJ1-5
cdr3_nt: TGTGCCAGCAGCTTACGCAGCAATCAGCCCCAGCATTTT
cdr3_aa: CASSLRSNQPQHF

clone_size: NA
d_call: NA
v_call: TRBV2
j_call: TRBJ1-4
cdr3_nt: TGTGCCAGCAGCCCCAATAATGAAAAACTGTTTTTT
cdr3_aa: CASSPNNEKLFF

clone_size: NA
d_call: NA
v_call: TRBV19
j_call: TRBJ2-2
cdr3_nt: TGTGCCAGTAGTAACCGGCGGAACACCGGAGAGCTGTTTTTT
cdr3_aa: CASSNRRNTGELFF

clone_size: NA
d_call: NA
v_call: TRBV7-3
j_call: TRBJ2-1
cdr3_nt: TGTGCCAGCAGCCGCCGGACTTACAATGAGCAGTTCTTC
cdr3_aa: CASSRRTYNEQFF

clone_size: NA
d_call: NA
v_call: TRBV10-2
j_call: TRBJ2-2
cdr3_nt: TGCGCCAGCAGTGAGGACTTAGGGGCCGGGGAGCTGTTTTTT
cdr3_aa: CASSEDLGAGELFF